This T cell receptor beta chain came from a study of T cell responses to AZD1222 COVID-19 vaccine. Study details: Analyses pooled second doses at about 4 or about 12 weeks. Study observations and caveats: In a largely white British group with more females than males, clonal diversity was possibly underestimated. Seropositive at baseline were only a handful of AZD1222 recipients. Regions 160-218 and 743-854 held dominance among vaccine-associated CD4 TCRs, which spanned spike.

Germline-derived CDR1 and CDR2 are MGHRA and YSYEKL. The junction had 5 bases not matched to a gene; V was cut back by 4 bases and J by 4 bases. The CDR3 extends over 15 amino acids. The assay was immunoSEQ multiplex PCR, and TCRdb's table has in-frame clones only and misses some. The data show fewer than 250,000 clones, with over 80% seen just once and 1% to 1.5% held by the top ten. Details on this clone: Its antigen is as yet unknown.

The chain joins TRBV4-1 to TRBJ2-3; 10 nucleotides match TRBD1. The sequence was collected from an adult in good health. This material consisted of peripheral blood, taken on day 0 of AZD1222 vaccination. The CDR3 sequence is CASSPRDRGADTQYF. In nucleotides, the CDR3 is TGCGCCAGCAGCCCCCGGGACAGGGGAGCAGATACGCAGTATTTT.